The rows below give T cell receptor beta chains drawn from one sample of a study of T cell changes during pregnancy in multiple sclerosis. The assay was immunoSEQ multiplex PCR, and TCRdb's table has in-frame clones only and misses some. The data show 70,000 to 90,000 clones, roughly 93% seen once. Sequencing used peripheral blood, obtained in the second trimester of pregnancy. Source of these receptors: a female donor in good health, enrolled as a control in a pregnancy study. Each CDR3 is given with its conserved first and last residue. D genes are given only for firm matches. Only part of the rows carry a size: once, few, many, or a class if the clone is expanded.

J,size,V,D,DNA,CDR3
TRBJ1-2,NA,TRBV18,NA,TGTGCCAGCTCACCAGCCGAACTTCGTGGCTACACCTTC,CASSPAELRGYTF
TRBJ2-3,NA,TRBV9,TRBD2,TGTGCCAGCAGCACCCTCCGCGGGGGAGACACAGATACGCAGTATTTT,CASSTLRGGDTDTQYF
TRBJ1-6,once,TRBV4-3,NA,TGCGCCAGCAGCCGGACCCAGGGAGGGTTAGGTTCACCCCTCCACTTT,CASSRTQGGLGSPLHF
TRBJ1-2,NA,TRBV4-2,TRBD1,TGTGCCAGCAGCCCGCCAACAGGGGGTGGAACTAACTATGGCTACACCTTC,CASSPPTGGGTNYGYTF
TRBJ2-7,NA,TRBV5-6,NA,TGTGCCAGCAGCGCCTCTCGGTACGAGCAGTACTTC,CASSASRYEQYF
TRBJ2-7,NA,TRBV7-8,NA,TGTGCCAGCAGCTGGAGCCTTGACGAGCAGTACTTC,CASSWSLDEQYF
TRBJ2-5,NA,TRBV18,TRBD1,TGTGCCAGCTCACGGACAGGATCCCAAGAGACCCAGTACTTC,CASSRTGSQETQYF
TRBJ1-3,NA,TRBV9,NA,TGTGCCAGCAGCGTAGCCCCAGGGGACGGAAACACCATATATTTT,CASSVAPGDGNTIYF
TRBJ2-7,NA,TRBV6-1,NA,TGTGCCAGCGAACTGGGTGGAGGTAGCTCCTACGAGCAGTACTTC,CASELGGGSSYEQYF
TRBJ1-5,NA,TRBV7-6,NA,TGTGCCAGCAGCTTAGCGCAGGGGCCGCTAAGCAATCAGCCCCAGCATTTT,CASSLAQGPLSNQPQHF
TRBJ2-1,NA,TRBV19,TRBD2,TGTGCCAGTAGTAGAGCGACTAGCGGGGGGGGAGTTGAGCAGTTCTTC,CASSRATSGGGVEQFF
TRBJ1-3,once,TRBV6-5,NA,TGTGCCAGCAGTTACGGACAGCCAAGCTCTGGAAACACCATATATTTT,CASSYGQPSSGNTIYF
TRBJ1-2,NA,TRBV11-1,NA,TGTGCCAGCAGCCCGCGGACAGTACCCTCTAACTATGGCTACACCTTC,CASSPRTVPSNYGYTF
TRBJ1-4,NA,TRBV27,NA,TGTGCCAGCAGTTTCGGAGGGGTTGAGGAAAAACTGTTTTTT,CASSFGGVEEKLFF
TRBJ1-4,NA,TRBV4-1,NA,TGCGCCAGCAGCCAGGAACAGGGTACTGTCTTGGGAAAACTGTTTTTT,CASSQEQGTVLGKLFF
TRBJ1-1,NA,TRBV2,NA,TGTGCCAGCAGTGAAGGGGGCGCCGCCACTGAAGCTTTCTTT,CASSEGGAATEAFF
TRBJ2-1,NA,TRBV9,TRBD2,TGTGCCAGCAGCCCTAGACTAGCGGGGGGGTCAAATGAGCAGTTCTTC,CASSPRLAGGSNEQFF
TRBJ2-2,once,TRBV11-3,NA,TGTGCCAGCAGCCCCCCAGTTATTTTT,CASSPPVIF
TRBJ1-1,NA,TRBV7-2,NA,TGTGCCAGCAGCTTAAATGGACAGTTCGAAGCTTTCTTT,CASSLNGQFEAFF
TRBJ2-1,NA,TRBV30,TRBD1,TGTGCCTGGAGTGTACGGGACAGGGAAATTGAGCAGTTCTTC,CAWSVRDREIEQFF
TRBJ1-4,NA,TRBV18,NA,TGTGCCAGCTCACCACCCGTCACGGGGGGGACTAATGAAAAACTGTTTTTT,CASSPPVTGGTNEKLFF
TRBJ2-7,NA,TRBV30,TRBD1,TGTGCCTGGGAGGGTGGACAGGGTGCGTACGAGCAGTACTTC,CAWEGGQGAYEQYF
TRBJ1-1,once,TRBV6-1,NA,TGTGCCAGCAGTGAATATGGAGGAACTGAAGCTTTCTTT,CASSEYGGTEAFF
TRBJ1-5,once,TRBV30,TRBD1,TGTGCCTGGAGTGTAGGACAGGGAGCCCAGCCCCAGCATTTT,CAWSVGQGAQPQHF
TRBJ2-2,NA,TRBV2,NA,TGTGCCAGCAGGGGCCCCTCCTGGGAGCTGTTTTTT,CASRGPSWELFF
TRBJ2-2,NA,TRBV7-8,NA,TGTGCCACCGAGCAGCTTATAGTCCCAGGGAACACCGGGGAGCTGTTTTTT,CATEQLIVPGNTGELFF
TRBJ1-5,once,TRBV19,NA,TGTGCCAGTAGTACAGGGTTGGGTTACAATCAGCCCCAGCATTTT,CASSTGLGYNQPQHF
TRBJ2-7,NA,TRBV5-5,NA,TGTGCCAGCAGCTTAGAGGCTCGCGAGCAGTACTTC,CASSLEAREQYF